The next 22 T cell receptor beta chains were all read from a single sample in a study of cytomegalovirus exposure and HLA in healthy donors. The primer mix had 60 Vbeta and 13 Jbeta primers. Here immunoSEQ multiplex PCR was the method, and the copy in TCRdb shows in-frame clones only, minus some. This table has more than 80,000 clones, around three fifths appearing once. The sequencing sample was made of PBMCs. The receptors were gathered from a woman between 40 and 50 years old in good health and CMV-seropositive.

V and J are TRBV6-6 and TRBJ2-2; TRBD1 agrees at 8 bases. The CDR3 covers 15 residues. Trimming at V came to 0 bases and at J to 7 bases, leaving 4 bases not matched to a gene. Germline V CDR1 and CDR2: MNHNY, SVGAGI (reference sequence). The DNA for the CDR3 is TGTGCCAGCAGTTACTCATCAGGGGGCAGCGGGGAGCTGTTTTTT. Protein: CASSYSSGGSGELFF.

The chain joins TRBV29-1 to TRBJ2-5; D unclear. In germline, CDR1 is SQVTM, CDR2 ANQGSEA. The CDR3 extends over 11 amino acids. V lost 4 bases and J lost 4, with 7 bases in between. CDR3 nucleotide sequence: TGCAGCGTTGCTACGGGAGAGACCCAGTACTTC. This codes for CSVATGETQYF.

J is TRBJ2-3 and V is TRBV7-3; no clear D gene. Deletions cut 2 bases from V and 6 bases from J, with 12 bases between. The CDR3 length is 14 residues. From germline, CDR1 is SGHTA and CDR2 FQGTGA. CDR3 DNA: TGTGCCAGCAGCTTAGGGCACTCTGATGATACGCAGTATTTT. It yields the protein CASSLGHSDDTQYF. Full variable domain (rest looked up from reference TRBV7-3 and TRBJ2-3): GAGVSQTPSNKVTEKGKYVELRCDPISGHTALYWYRQSLGQGPEFLIYFQGTGAADDSGLPNDRFFAVRPEGSVSTLKIQRTERGDSAVYLCASSLGHSDDTQYFGPGTRLTVL.

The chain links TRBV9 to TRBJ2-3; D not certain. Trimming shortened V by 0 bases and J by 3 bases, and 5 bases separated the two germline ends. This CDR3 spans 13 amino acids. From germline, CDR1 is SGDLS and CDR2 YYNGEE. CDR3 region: CASSVAPTDTQYF. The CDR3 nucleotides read TGTGCCAGCAGCGTAGCTCCGACAGATACGCAGTATTTT.

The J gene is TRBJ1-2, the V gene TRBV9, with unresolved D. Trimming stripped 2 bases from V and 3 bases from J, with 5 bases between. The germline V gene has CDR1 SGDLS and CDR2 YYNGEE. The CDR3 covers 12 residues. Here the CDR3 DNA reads TGTGCCAGCAGCGTTACAGACTATGGCTACACCTTC. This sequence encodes CASSVTDYGYTF.

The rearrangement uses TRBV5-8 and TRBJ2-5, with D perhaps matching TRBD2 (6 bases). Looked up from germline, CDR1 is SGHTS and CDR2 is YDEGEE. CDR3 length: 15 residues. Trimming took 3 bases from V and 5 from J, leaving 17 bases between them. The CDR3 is CASSWTGSQGETQYF. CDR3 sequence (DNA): TGTGCCAGCAGCTGGACCGGGAGCCAAGGGGAGACCCAGTACTTC. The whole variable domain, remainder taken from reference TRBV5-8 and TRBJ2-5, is EAGVTQSPTHLIKTRGQQATLRCSPISGHTSVYWYQQALGLGLQFLLWYDEGEERNRGNFPPRFSGRQFPNYSSELNVNALELEDSALYLCASSWTGSQGETQYFGPGTRLLVL.

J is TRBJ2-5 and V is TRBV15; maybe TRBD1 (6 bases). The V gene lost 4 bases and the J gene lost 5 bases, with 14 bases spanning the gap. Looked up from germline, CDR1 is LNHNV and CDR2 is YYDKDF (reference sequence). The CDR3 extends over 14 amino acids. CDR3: CATSTSTGPETQYF. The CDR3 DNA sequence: TGTGCCACCAGCACGTCAACAGGGCCGGAGACCCAGTACTTC.

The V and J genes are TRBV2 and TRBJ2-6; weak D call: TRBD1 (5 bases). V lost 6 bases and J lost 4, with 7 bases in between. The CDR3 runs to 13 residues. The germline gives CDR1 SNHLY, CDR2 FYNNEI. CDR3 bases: TGTGCCAGCAGGGGGCTCGGGGCCAACGTCCTGACTTTC. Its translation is CASRGLGANVLTF.

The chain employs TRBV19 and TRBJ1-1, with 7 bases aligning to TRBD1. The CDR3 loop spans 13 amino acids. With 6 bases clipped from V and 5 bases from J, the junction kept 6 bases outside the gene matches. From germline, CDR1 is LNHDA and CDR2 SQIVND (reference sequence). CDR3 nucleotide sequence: TGTGCCAGTAGCCCGCACAGGGGAACTGAAGCTTTCTTT. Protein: CASSPHRGTEAFF.

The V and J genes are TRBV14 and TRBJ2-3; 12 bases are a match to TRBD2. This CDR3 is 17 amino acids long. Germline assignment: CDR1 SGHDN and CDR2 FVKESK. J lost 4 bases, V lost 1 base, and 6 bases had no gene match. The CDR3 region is CASSQAQTSGSSDTQYF. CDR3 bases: TGTGCCAGCAGCCAAGCGCAGACTAGCGGGAGTTCAGATACGCAGTATTTT. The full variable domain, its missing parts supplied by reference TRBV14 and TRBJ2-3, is EAGVTQFPSHSVIEKGQTVTLRCDPISGHDNLYWYRRVMGKEIKFLLHFVKESKQDESGMPNNRFLAERTGGTYSTLKVQPAELEDSGVYFCASSQAQTSGSSDTQYFGPGTRLTVL.

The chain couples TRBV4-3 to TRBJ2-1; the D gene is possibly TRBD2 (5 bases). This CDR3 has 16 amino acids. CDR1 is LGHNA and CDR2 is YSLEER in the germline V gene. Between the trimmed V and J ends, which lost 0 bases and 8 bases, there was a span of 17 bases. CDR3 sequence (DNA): TGCGCCAGCAGCCAAGAAATTGGCGGCGGGCGGGATGAGCAGTTCTTC. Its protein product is CASSQEIGGGRDEQFF.

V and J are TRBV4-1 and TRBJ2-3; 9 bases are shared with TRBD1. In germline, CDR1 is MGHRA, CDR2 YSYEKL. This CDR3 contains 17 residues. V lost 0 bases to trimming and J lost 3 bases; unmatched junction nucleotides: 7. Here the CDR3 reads CASSQDGGTGRTDTQYF. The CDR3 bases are TGCGCCAGCAGCCAAGATGGGGGGACAGGGCGGACAGATACGCAGTATTTT.

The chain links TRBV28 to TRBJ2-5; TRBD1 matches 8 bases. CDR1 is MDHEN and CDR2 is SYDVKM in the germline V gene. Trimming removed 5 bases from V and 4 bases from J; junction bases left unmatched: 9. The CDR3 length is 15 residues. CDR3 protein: CASSPATGVAETQYF. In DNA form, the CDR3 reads TGTGCCAGCAGTCCCGCGACAGGGGTTGCAGAGACCCAGTACTTC. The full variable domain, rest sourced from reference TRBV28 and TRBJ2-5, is DVKVTQSSRYLVKRTGEKVFLECVQDMDHENMFWYRQDPGLGLRLIYFSYDVKMKEKGDIPEGYSVSREKKERFSLILESASTNQTSMYLCASSPATGVAETQYFGPGTRLLVL.

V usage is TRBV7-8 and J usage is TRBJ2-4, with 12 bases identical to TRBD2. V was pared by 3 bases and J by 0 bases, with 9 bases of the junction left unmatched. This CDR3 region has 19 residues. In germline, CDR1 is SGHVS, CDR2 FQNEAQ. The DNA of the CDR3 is TGTGCCAGCAGCTTCCTGACTAGCGGGAGTCCCCCAGCCAAAAACATTCAGTACTTC. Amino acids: CASSFLTSGSPPAKNIQYF.

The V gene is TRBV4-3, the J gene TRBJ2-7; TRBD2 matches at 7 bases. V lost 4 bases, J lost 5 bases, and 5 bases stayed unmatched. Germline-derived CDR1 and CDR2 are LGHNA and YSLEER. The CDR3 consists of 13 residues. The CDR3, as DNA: TGCGCCAGCAGCCCAGCCGGGAGGAACGAGCAGTACTTC. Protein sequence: CASSPAGRNEQYF.

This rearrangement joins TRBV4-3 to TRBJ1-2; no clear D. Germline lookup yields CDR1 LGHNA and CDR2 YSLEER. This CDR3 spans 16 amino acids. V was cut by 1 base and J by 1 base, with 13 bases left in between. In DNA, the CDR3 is TGCGCCAGCAGCCAAGTCCCCGGACTTAGTAACTATGGCTACACCTTC. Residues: CASSQVPGLSNYGYTF.

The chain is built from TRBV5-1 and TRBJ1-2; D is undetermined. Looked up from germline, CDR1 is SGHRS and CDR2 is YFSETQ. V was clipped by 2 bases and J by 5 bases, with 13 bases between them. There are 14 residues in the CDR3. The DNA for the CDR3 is TGCGCCAGCAGCTTCACACCCTCGCGGTATGGCTACACCTTC. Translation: CASSFTPSRYGYTF.

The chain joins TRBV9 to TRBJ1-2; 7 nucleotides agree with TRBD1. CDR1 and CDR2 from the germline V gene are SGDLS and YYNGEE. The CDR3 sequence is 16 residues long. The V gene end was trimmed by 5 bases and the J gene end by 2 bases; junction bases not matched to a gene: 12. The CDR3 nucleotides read TGTGCCAGCAGGTTGGGTGTCGGACAGGCGAACTATGGCTACACCTTC. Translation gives CASRLGVGQANYGYTF.

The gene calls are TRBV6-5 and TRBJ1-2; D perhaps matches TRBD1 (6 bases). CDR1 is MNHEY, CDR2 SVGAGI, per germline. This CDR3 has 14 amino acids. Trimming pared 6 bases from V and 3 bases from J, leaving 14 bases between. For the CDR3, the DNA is TGTGCCAGCAGGACCCAGGGGTCGTACTATGGCTACACCTTC. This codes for CASRTQGSYYGYTF.

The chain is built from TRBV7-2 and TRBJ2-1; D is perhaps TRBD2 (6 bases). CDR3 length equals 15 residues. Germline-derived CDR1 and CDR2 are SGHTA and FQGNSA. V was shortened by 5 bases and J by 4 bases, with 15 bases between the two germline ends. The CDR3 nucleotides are TGTGCCAGCAGCCAGGGACTCCCTGTTTACAATGAGCAGTTCTTC. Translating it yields CASSQGLPVYNEQFF. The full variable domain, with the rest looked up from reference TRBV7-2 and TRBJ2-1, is GAGVSQSPSNKVTEKGKDVELRCDPISGHTALYWYRQSLGQGLEFLIYFQGNSAPDKSGLPSDRFSAERTGGSVSTLTIQRTQQEDSAVYLCASSQGLPVYNEQFFGPGTRLTVL.

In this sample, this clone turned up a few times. For the CDR3, the DNA is TGCGCCAGCAGTGAGATTCCGGGACAGGGCCACGAGCAGTACTTC. Translating it yields CASSEIPGQGHEQYF. This chain connects TRBV10-1 to TRBJ2-5; 9 positions agree with TRBD1. The better agreement between TRBJ2-7 and the DNA end casts doubt on the J call. CDR1 is WNHNN and CDR2 is SYGVQD in the germline V gene (reference sequence). The CDR3 runs to 15 residues.

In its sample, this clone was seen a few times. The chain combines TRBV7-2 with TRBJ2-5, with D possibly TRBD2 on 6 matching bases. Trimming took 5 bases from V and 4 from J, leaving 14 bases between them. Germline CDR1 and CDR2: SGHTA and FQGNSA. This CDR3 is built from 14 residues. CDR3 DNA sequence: TGTGCCAGCAGCCCCTCCGGGAGATCAGAGACCCAGTACTTC. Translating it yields CASSPSGRSETQYF.